The 8 T cell receptor beta chains reported below all come from one sample, sequenced in a study of shared clonotypes between healthy human individuals (dated by TCRdb to 2020 to 2022). Libraries were prepared through the immunoSEQ multiplex PCR assay. The table was pulled from immuneACCESS by TCRdb, which kept in-frame rearrangements only. Such tables lose some clones; where checked, under half of the loss comes from unresolved V genes, and the rest has no known cause. This sample is represented by around 700,000 clones; about 78% of them were singletons. Approximately 1.8% of the sample is in the top ten clones. Sequenced: memory CD4+ T cells sorted from blood. In light of the paper, this sample's cell subset or site label describes: CD45RA-negative fraction. These TCRs come from a woman aged 30 to 39 in good health.

Remarks on this clone: The sample has other DNA sequences that encode this CDR3 too. The chain recombines TRBV18 with TRBJ1-1, with no clear D. Trimming left V 2 bases short and J 5 bases short, with 9 bases between. From germline, CDR1 is KGHSH and CDR2 LQKENI. There are 13 residues in the CDR3. Here the CDR3 DNA reads TGTGCCAGCTCACCAATCGCTGGGACTGAAGCTTTCTTT. Its translation: CASSPIAGTEAFF.

J is TRBJ1-5 and V is TRBV30; D is unclear. The germline V gene encodes CDR1 GTSNPN and CDR2 SVGIG (reference sequence). Trimming pared 3 bases from V and 1 base from J, leaving 16 bases between. The CDR3 totals 16 residues. The CDR3 DNA sequence: TGTGCCTGGAGCCCTATCGAAGGGTACAGCAATCAGCCCCAGCATTTT. Protein product: CAWSPIEGYSNQPQHF. The full variable domain, completed using reference TRBV30 and TRBJ1-5, is SQTIHQWPATLVQPVGSPLSLECTVEGTSNPNLYWYRQAAGRGLQLLFYSVGIGQISSEVPQNLSASRPQDRQFILSSKKLLLSDSGFYLCAWSPIEGYSNQPQHFGDGTRLSIL.

The rearrangement joins TRBV5-8 to TRBJ2-7; D may be TRBD1 or TRBD2 (5 bases each). The CDR3 length is 15 residues. The germline V gene has CDR1 SGHTS and CDR2 YDEGEE. V was pared by 1 base and J by 0 bases, with 11 bases between. DNA for the CDR3: TGTGCCAGCAGCTTGAGGGACCGGAGCTCCTACGAGCAGTACTTC. It specifies CASSLRDRSSYEQYF.

The chain links TRBV7-2 to TRBJ2-7; D remains unclear. Germline lookup yields CDR1 SGHTA and CDR2 FQGNSA. With 5 bases removed from V and 5 bases from J, the gap between germline ends came to 16 bases. CDR3 length: 14 residues. The CDR3: CASSPALVVHEQYF. As DNA, the CDR3 is TGTGCCAGCAGCCCCGCTCTTGTTGTGCACGAGCAGTACTTC.

V is TRBV18 and J is TRBJ2-3; D tentatively fits TRBD1 or TRBD2 (5 bases each). The CDR3 loop spans 17 amino acids. Germline assignment: CDR1 KGHSH and CDR2 LQKENI. V lost 0 bases to trimming and J lost 6 bases, with 19 bases between them. The CDR3 reads CASSPPTGRPGTDTQYF. CDR3 coding DNA: TGTGCCAGCTCACCACCGACTGGTCGACCGGGGACGGATACGCAGTATTTT.

This chain links TRBV10-1 with TRBJ1-2; D uncertain. Germline assignment: CDR1 WNHNN and CDR2 SYGVQD (reference sequence). This CDR3 comprises 13 residues. With 5 bases removed from V and 7 bases from J, the gap between germline ends came to 14 bases. In nucleotides, the CDR3 is TGCGCCAGCAGTCCCTCATATCGGGGTGGCTACACCTTC. Encoded protein: CASSPSYRGGYTF.

This clone occurred once. The rearrangement joins TRBV27 to TRBJ2-5, with D perhaps matching TRBD2 (6 bases). The CDR3 has 19 amino acids. The V and J ends lost 1 base and 1 base respectively, with 22 bases between them. CDR1 and CDR2 (germline): MNHEY, SMNVEV (reference sequence). The CDR3 spells CASSLFAVLAGTLQETQYF. In nucleotides, the CDR3 is TGTGCCAGCAGTTTATTCGCTGTGTTGGCGGGGACGCTCCAAGAGACCCAGTACTTC.

The chain recombines TRBV27 with TRBJ1-6; 8 bases align to TRBD1. CDR1 and CDR2 (germline): MNHEY, SMNVEV (reference sequence). The CDR3 runs 15 residues. V lost 6 bases, J lost 8 bases, and 9 bases stayed unmatched. The CDR3 is CASSRRGQAYSPLHF. CDR3 DNA: TGTGCCAGCAGCCGAAGGGGACAGGCTTATTCACCCCTCCACTTT.